The TCR beta chain under discussion was sequenced for a study of PD-L1 blockade in urothelial cancer. At the level of the study: Samples came from 3 weeks, at the second dose, and 6 weeks into treatment.

Repertoires were generated with immunoSEQ multiplex PCR, while TCRdb's copy carries only in-frame clones and drops some. The sample lists 70,000 to 75,000 clones; around 90% were seen once. Each patient's cancer was a locally advanced or metastatic urothelial carcinoma. Every patient provided from 1 to 8 samples, collected pretreatment and on-treatment. Trimming removed 5 bases from V and 0 bases from J, with 7 bases in between. Looked up from germline, CDR1 is SQVTM and CDR2 is ANQGSEA. The CDR3 is 13 residues long. The sequencing here drew on PBMCs, taken around atezolizumab (anti-PD-L1) treatment. The sequence came from a man aged 60 to 75 with urothelial cancer. The V and J genes are TRBV29-1 and TRBJ2-2; D call uncertain. CDR3 DNA sequence: TGCAGCGTTATCTTATCGAACACCGGGGAGCTGTTTTTT. Translation gives CSVILSNTGELFF.